This T cell receptor (beta chain) was sequenced during a study of control samples from healthy donors and cancer patients. Using immunoSEQ multiplex PCR, the repertoire was profiled, and TCRdb retains in-frame clones only, with some absent. Among 80,000 to 100,000 clones listed, 85% to 90% were seen once. This clone was observed a handful of times. In germline, CDR1 is LGHNA, CDR2 YSLEER. The V gene end was trimmed by 0 bases and the J gene end by 1 base; junction bases not matched to a gene: 7. The CDR3 runs to 18 residues. Sequencing was carried out using blood. The clonotype originates from a man aged 25 to 40 in good health. The chain uses TRBV4-3 and TRBJ2-4, with 9 bases that match TRBD2. CDR3 sequence reads: CASSQDRLAAFAKNIQYF. The DNA for the CDR3 is TGCGCCAGCAGCCAAGATCGACTAGCGGCATTCGCCAAAAACATTCAGTACTTC.